A single sample is the source of the 31 T cell receptor beta chains below, sequenced in a study of vaccination effects on CD4 cells after COVID-19. Following 10 days of culture, CD4+ T cells were isolated. Each participant received a vaccine that was either BNT162b2 or mRNA-1273, given as two doses. Assay: immunoSEQ multiplex PCR; the TCRdb copy retains only in-frame clones and omits some. Of approximately 74,000 clones listed, around 70% are singletons. No antigen has been identified for these receptors. The sequenced sample was CD4+ T cells from PBMCs cultured without peptide, obtained after COVID-19 vaccination. Receptor source: a human donor who received a COVID-19 vaccine.

This clone was recorded once. The CDR3 sequence: CATQGQLNSPLHF. The CDR3 DNA is TGTGCCACCCAGGGGCAGCTAAATTCACCCCTCCACTTT. The chain links TRBV28 to TRBJ1-6; maybe TRBD1 (6 bases). The CDR3 is 13 residues long. V lost 10 bases and J lost 7, with 14 bases in between. Germline CDR1 MDHEN, CDR2 SYDVKM.

V is TRBV18 and J is TRBJ1-1; D is perhaps TRBD1 (6 bases). The CDR3 is 16 amino acids. Between the trimmed V and J ends, which lost 3 bases and 1 base, there was a span of 15 bases. In germline, CDR1 is KGHSH, CDR2 LQKENI. CDR3 protein: CASSPQGSRGNTEAFF. CDR3 sequence (DNA): TGTGCCAGCTCACCGCAGGGGTCCCGTGGGAACACTGAAGCTTTCTTT.

This chain uses TRBV6-5 with TRBJ2-3; 8 nucleotides align to TRBD1. The trim removed 3 bases at V and 4 bases at J, leaving 9 bases unmatched. Per the germline V gene, CDR1 is MNHEY and CDR2 is SVGAGI. There are 16 residues in the CDR3. CDR3 DNA sequence: TGTGCCAGCAGTTATCTTGGACAGGGTTTAGCAGATACGCAGTATTTT. Encoded protein: CASSYLGQGLADTQYF.

This clone was observed a handful of times. This chain connects TRBV2 to TRBJ2-1; D tentatively fits TRBD1 or TRBD2 (6 bases each). The germline gives CDR1 SNHLY, CDR2 FYNNEI. V was cut by 5 bases and J by 3 bases, with 26 bases left in between. The CDR3 runs to 19 residues. The CDR3 loop reads CASSTTSGADRRDYNEQFF. The CDR3, as DNA: TGTGCCAGCAGTACAACTTCCGGGGCAGACAGGAGGGACTACAATGAGCAGTTCTTC.

This chain uses TRBV2 with TRBJ2-3; D may be TRBD2 (5 bases). The germline CDR1 and CDR2 sequences are SNHLY and FYNNEI. Between the trimmed V and J ends, which lost 0 bases and 3 bases, there was a span of 13 bases. The CDR3 runs 16 residues. Here the CDR3 reads CASSEAPGVWTDTQYF. The CDR3 bases are TGTGCCAGCAGTGAAGCGCCCGGGGTTTGGACAGATACGCAGTATTTT.

This rearrangement joins TRBV28 to TRBJ1-5, with D maybe TRBD1 (5 bases). Germline V CDR1 and CDR2: MDHEN, SYDVKM. This CDR3 region has 15 residues. Trimming stripped 5 bases from V and 7 bases from J, with 18 bases between. CDR3 DNA: TGTGCCAGCAGTCTATCTCAGGGTTCGGGACAGCCCCAGCATTTT. It codes for CASSLSQGSGQPQHF.

The chain uses TRBV18 and TRBJ2-3, with D uncertain. There are 15 residues in the CDR3. CDR1 and CDR2 from the germline V gene are KGHSH and LQKENI. Between the trimmed V and J ends, which lost 6 bases and 2 bases, there was a span of 15 bases. The CDR3 loop is CASSPFGVDTDTQYF. The CDR3 DNA sequence: TGTGCCAGCTCCCCGTTTGGGGTAGACACAGATACGCAGTATTTT.

The chain joins TRBV18 to TRBJ1-4; TRBD1 matches at 10 bases. The CDR3 totals 15 residues. The V segment lost 3 bases and the J segment 6 bases; nucleotides outside the gene matches: 4. Germline CDR1 KGHSH, CDR2 LQKENI. The CDR3 nucleotides read TGTGCCAGCTCACCCTCGGGACAGGGGTATGAAAAACTGTTTTTT. Its translation is CASSPSGQGYEKLFF.

This clone was counted only a few times. This chain links TRBV6-5 with TRBJ2-3; D not certain. The V and J ends lost 0 bases and 5 bases respectively, with 12 bases between them. In germline, CDR1 is MNHEY, CDR2 SVGAGI. There are 15 residues in the CDR3. CDR3 sequence (DNA): TGTGCCAGCAGTTACTCATTAGGAGTAGTAGATACGCAGTATTTT. Translated: CASSYSLGVVDTQYF.

V is TRBV5-6 and J is TRBJ1-1; 8 nucleotides match TRBD1. This CDR3 region has 17 residues. V gave up 2 bases and J gave up 4 bases; unmatched junction bases: 13. Germline-derived CDR1 and CDR2 are SGHDT and YYEEEE. The CDR3 spells CASSLMSDRGSGTEAFF. The CDR3 nucleotides read TGTGCCAGCAGCTTAATGAGTGACAGGGGATCTGGCACTGAAGCTTTCTTT.

This clone showed up just a few times. V is TRBV2 and J is TRBJ2-2, with D maybe TRBD1 (6 bases). The CDR3 is made up of 14 amino acids. V was cut by 8 bases and J by 0 bases, with 10 bases left in between. CDR1 SNHLY and CDR2 FYNNEI come from the germline V gene. CDR3 DNA sequence: TGTGCCAGCGGACAGTTCGCGAACACCGGGGAGCTGTTTTTT. Amino acid sequence: CASGQFANTGELFF.

The chain links TRBV2 to TRBJ2-3, with a tentative D call TRBD1 (6 bases). The CDR3 spans 14 residues. Trimming stripped 2 bases from V and 4 bases from J, with 10 bases between. CDR1 and CDR2 from the germline V gene are SNHLY and FYNNEI. For the CDR3, the DNA is TGTGCCAGCAGTGAAAGGGGGTGGGCAGATACGCAGTATTTT. Protein: CASSERGWADTQYF.

V is TRBV18 and J is TRBJ1-2; TRBD1 is a possible D gene (5 bases). The CDR3 sequence is 15 residues long. Deletions cut 8 bases from V and 9 bases from J, with 25 bases between. Germline V CDR1 and CDR2: KGHSH, LQKENI. The CDR3 reads CASQRDADPQGSYTF. Written as DNA, the CDR3 is TGTGCCAGCCAGAGGGACGCCGACCCCCAAGGGAGCTACACCTTC. Combining the CDR3 with reference TRBV18 and TRBJ1-2 gives the whole variable domain NAGVMQNPRHLVRRRGQEARLRCSPMKGHSHVYWYRQLPEEGLKFMVYLQKENIIDESGMPKERFSAEFPKEGPSILRIQQVVRGDSAAYFCASQRDADPQGSYTFGSGTRLTVV.

This clone was seen a few times. This chain uses TRBV28 with TRBJ2-7; D is unresolved. There are 12 residues in the CDR3. Trimming stripped 5 bases from V and 1 base from J, with 6 bases between. Germline assignment: CDR1 MDHEN and CDR2 SYDVKM. In DNA, the CDR3 is TGTGCCAGCAGTGAGAGTTCCTACGAGCAGTACGTC. It is translated as CASSESSYEQYV.

This rearrangement joins TRBV5-1 to TRBJ2-2, with D unclear. This CDR3 is built from 15 residues. Germline loops: CDR1 SGHRS, CDR2 YFSETQ. The V end lost 0 bases, the J end lost 2 bases, and 8 bases lay between the germline ends. CDR3 bases: TGCGCCAGCAGCTTGGTTGCAGGAAACACCGGGGAGCTGTTTTTT. It encodes CASSLVAGNTGELFF.

This clone has only a few counts. The genes are TRBV5-5 and TRBJ1-6; D possibly corresponds to TRBD1 (5 bases). This CDR3 region has 15 residues. From germline, CDR1 is SGHKS and CDR2 YYEKEE (reference sequence). V lost 0 bases to trimming and J lost 6 bases, with 10 bases between them. The CDR3 DNA reads as TGTGCCAGCAGCTTGGCGGGGGGAACTAATTCACCCCTCCACTTT. It codes for CASSLAGGTNSPLHF. Full variable domain (missing parts from reference TRBV5-5 and TRBJ1-6): DAGVTQSPTHLIKTRGQQVTLRCSPISGHKSVSWYQQVLGQGPQFIFQYYEKEERGRGNFPDRFSARQFPNYSSELNVNALLLGDSALYLCASSLAGGTNSPLHFGNGTRLTVT.

The CDR3 is CASSLIPGQSYNEQFF. DNA of the CDR3: TGCGCCAGCAGCTTGATACCGGGACAGTCCTACAATGAGCAGTTCTTC. V usage is TRBV5-1 and J usage is TRBJ2-1, with 7 bases identical to TRBD1. Germline V gives CDR1 SGHRS, CDR2 YFSETQ. This CDR3 contains 16 residues. Trimming at V came to 1 base and at J to 1 base, leaving 5 bases not matched to a gene.

Here the CDR3 reads CASSLDRGPGEKLFF. CDR3 DNA: TGTGCCAGCAGCTTGGACAGGGGGCCAGGAGAAAAACTGTTTTTT. The chain is built from TRBV7-2 and TRBJ1-4; 11 bases align to TRBD1. Germline trimming cut 3 bases from V and 8 bases from J; bases unmatched to any gene: 5. The CDR3 loop spans 15 amino acids. Germline values: CDR1 SGHTA, CDR2 FQGNSA.

The V and J genes are TRBV5-1 and TRBJ1-4, with 7 nucleotides matching TRBD1. Per germline, CDR1 SGHRS and CDR2 YFSETQ. The CDR3 covers 14 residues. J gave up 4 bases and V 2 bases, and 2 bases lay outside the gene matches. This CDR3 is CASSFDRDNEKLFF. The DNA for the CDR3 is TGCGCCAGCAGCTTCGACAGGGATAATGAAAAACTGTTTTTT.

The chain joins TRBV6-5 to TRBJ1-1; the match to TRBD1 covers 8 bases. Germline V gene data show CDR1 as MNHEY and CDR2 as SVGAGI. This CDR3 has 14 residues. Losses at the gene ends were 6 bases for V and 1 base for J; bases not matched to a gene: 4. The CDR3 spells CASSVGQGNTEAFF. The CDR3 nucleotides are TGTGCCAGCAGCGTAGGACAGGGGAACACTGAAGCTTTCTTT.

In nucleotides, the CDR3 is TGTGCCAGCAGTTTGATCCAGGGAGGAGATACGCAGTATTTT. This sequence encodes CASSLIQGGDTQYF. V gene TRBV27 combines with J gene TRBJ2-3; TRBD2 is a possible D gene (6 bases). Trimming removed 3 bases at V and 5 bases at J, with 12 bases between. Germline CDR1 MNHEY, CDR2 SMNVEV (reference sequence). CDR3 length: 14 amino acids.

V is TRBV18 and J is TRBJ2-7; 8 bases line up with TRBD2. Trimming took 2 bases from V and 8 from J; bases not matched to a gene: 17. This CDR3 is built from 17 residues. Germline values: CDR1 KGHSH, CDR2 LQKENI. CDR3 sequence (DNA): TGTGCCAGCTCACCAACCGATAGCGGGGTTATTCTTACGAAGCAGTACGTC. This encodes CASSPTDSGVILTKQYV.

The chain combines TRBV18 with TRBJ1-4; 7 nucleotides match TRBD1. The CDR3 is 15 residues long. Germline V gene data show CDR1 as KGHSH and CDR2 as LQKENI. The trim removed 4 bases at V and 5 bases at J, leaving 7 bases unmatched. The CDR3 here is CASSLGGTANEKLFF. Here the CDR3 DNA reads TGTGCCAGCTCACTGGGAGGGACAGCAAATGAAAAACTGTTTTTT.

The V and J genes are TRBV7-2 and TRBJ1-1, with D maybe TRBD1 (5 bases). Germline CDR1 and CDR2: SGHTA and FQGNSA. The CDR3 has 15 amino acids. Trimming stripped 1 base from V and 1 base from J, with 10 bases between. The CDR3 reads CASSLVGHPNTEAFF. CDR3 nucleotides: TGTGCCAGCAGCTTAGTTGGACACCCGAACACTGAAGCTTTCTTT.

This clone was counted between two and nine times. The genes are TRBV11-2 and TRBJ2-7, with TRBD2 identical over 7 bases. In germline, CDR1 is SGHAT, CDR2 FQNNGV. V was clipped by 6 bases and J by 4 bases; unmatched bases: 12. This CDR3 spans 15 amino acids. The CDR3 DNA follows: TGTGCCAGCAGGGATAGACGGCGGGGGAGTTACGAGCAGTACGTC. This gives the protein CASRDRRRGSYEQYV.

V gene TRBV12-5 combines with J gene TRBJ1-2, with unresolved D. The CDR3 consists of 13 residues. Deletions cut 5 bases from V and 8 bases from J, with 15 bases between. Germline CDR1 and CDR2: LGHNT and FRNRAP. The CDR3 sequence: CASGPEIGYGYTF. In DNA, the CDR3 is TGTGCTAGTGGTCCGGAAATAGGATACGGCTACACCTTC.

The chain recombines TRBV7-3 with TRBJ2-2, with D unclear. This CDR3 is 13 amino acids long. The germline gives CDR1 SGHTA, CDR2 FQGTGA. Deletions cut 4 bases from V and 0 bases from J, with 3 bases between. This CDR3 is CASSSANTGELFF. CDR3 sequence (DNA): TGTGCCAGCAGCTCCGCGAACACCGGGGAGCTGTTTTTT. The full variable domain, with the rest looked up from reference TRBV7-3 and TRBJ2-2, is GAGVSQTPSNKVTEKGKYVELRCDPISGHTALYWYRQSLGQGPEFLIYFQGTGAADDSGLPNDRFFAVRPEGSVSTLKIQRTERGDSAVYLCASSSANTGELFFGEGSRLTVL.

This clone was seen a few times. V gene TRBV10-3 combines with J gene TRBJ2-7, with 7 positions matching TRBD1. CDR3 length equals 14 residues. Losses at the gene ends were 6 bases for V and 0 bases for J; bases not matched to a gene: 5. CDR1 is ENHRY and CDR2 is SYGVKD in the germline V gene. Written as DNA, the CDR3 is TGTGCCATCAGCCCGGGACAGAGCTCCTACGAGCAGTACGTC. Translated, it gives CAISPGQSSYEQYV.

This clone was observed once. The chain is built from TRBV30 and TRBJ2-5; D may be TRBD2 (6 bases). The CDR3 totals 10 residues. Trimming left V 6 bases short and J 4 bases short, with 6 bases between. Looked up from germline, CDR1 is GTSNPN and CDR2 is SVGIG (reference sequence). CDR3 nucleotides: TGTGCCTGCGGGGGAGAGACCCAGTACTTC. Translating gives CACGGETQYF.

This chain connects TRBV6-1 to TRBJ1-3, with TRBD1 as a possible D gene (5 bases). Trimming left V 3 bases short and J 5 bases short, with 17 bases between. This CDR3 comprises 16 residues. Per the germline V gene, CDR1 is MNHNS and CDR2 is SASEGT. As DNA, the CDR3 is TGTGCCAGCAGTGAGCCCACCGGGACGTCGAGAAACACCATATATTTT. Translated: CASSEPTGTSRNTIYF.

The rearrangement joins TRBV5-1 to TRBJ2-2; 7 positions agree with TRBD1. The ends lost 4 bases at V and 0 bases at J; junction bases unmatched: 6. Germline loops: CDR1 SGHRS, CDR2 YFSETQ. This CDR3 spans 16 amino acids. CDR3 sequence: CASSITGQANTGELFF. CDR3 DNA sequence: TGCGCCAGCAGCATTACAGGACAGGCGAACACCGGGGAGCTGTTTTTT.